Each of the 32 T cell receptor beta chains below was sequenced from the same sample in a study of cytomegalovirus exposure and HLA in healthy donors. PCR amplification relied on 60 Vbeta primers (plus 13 Jbeta primers). Libraries were prepared by immunoSEQ multiplex PCR; TCRdb keeps only in-frame clonotypes and omits some of them. The table shows roughly 90,000 clones, with around 81% occurring only once. The specimen was PBMCs. These receptor sequences come from a man younger than 35 in good health and CMV-seronegative.

This clone was detected only a few times. CDR3 amino acids: CASSLDAGNQPQHF. As DNA, the CDR3 is TGTGCCAGCAGCTTAGATGCGGGCAATCAGCCCCAGCATTTT. The chain uses TRBV7-6 and TRBJ1-5; no definite D call. Between the trimmed V and J ends, which lost 1 base and 2 bases, there was a span of 6 bases. The germline V gene has CDR1 SGHVS and CDR2 FNYEAQ. The CDR3 has 14 residues.

V and J are TRBV4-2 and TRBJ2-5, with TRBD1 matching over 8 bases. This CDR3 is built from 15 residues. The junction had 4 bases not matched to a gene; V was cut back by 3 bases and J by 1 base. Germline V gene sequence: CDR1 LGHNA, CDR2 YNFKEQ. Written as DNA, the CDR3 is TGTGCCAGCAGCCACGGGACAGGTGTCCAAGAGACCCAGTACTTC. Its translation: CASSHGTGVQETQYF.

A few counts support this clone. The chain couples TRBV30 to TRBJ2-7, with TRBD1 identical over 7 bases. The CDR3 extends over 14 amino acids. V gave up 1 base and J gave up 3 bases; unmatched junction bases: 6. Germline V gives CDR1 GTSNPN, CDR2 SVGIG (reference sequence). CDR3 coding DNA: TGTGCCTGGAGTGCCCCGGGACAGATCTACGAGCAGTACTTC. It specifies CAWSAPGQIYEQYF.

The chain combines TRBV5-1 with TRBJ2-1; unclear D gene. CDR1 and CDR2 from the germline V gene are SGHRS and YFSETQ. The V and J ends lost 0 bases and 10 bases respectively, with 14 bases between them. The CDR3 is made up of 14 amino acids. The CDR3 loop reads CASSLGGSLMEQFF. In DNA, the CDR3 is TGCGCCAGCAGCTTGGGAGGCTCCCTCATGGAGCAGTTCTTC.

J is TRBJ1-1 and V is TRBV5-6; D is perhaps TRBD1 (5 bases). Germline-derived CDR1 and CDR2 are SGHDT and YYEEEE. V lost 4 bases and J 10 bases, leaving 14 bases between the germline ends. This CDR3 is 12 amino acids long. The CDR3 nucleotides read TGTGCCAGCAGCGGAGCAGGGTTGGGAGCTTTCTTT. Its protein is CASSGAGLGAFF. Using reference TRBV5-6 and TRBJ1-1 for the parts outside the CDR3, the full variable domain is DAGVTQSPTHLIKTRGQQVTLRCSPKSGHDTVSWYQQALGQGPQFIFQYYEEEERQRGNFPDRFSGHQFPNYSSELNVNALLLGDSALYLCASSGAGLGAFFGQGTRLTVV.

V gene TRBV19 combines with J gene TRBJ1-2; 7 bases are shared with TRBD1. There are 15 residues in the CDR3. J gave up 0 bases and V 4 bases, and 5 bases lay outside the gene matches. CDR1 and CDR2 from the germline V gene are LNHDA and SQIVND (reference sequence). The CDR3 coding sequence is TGTGCCAGTAGTAGCCAGGGGGGAGCTAACTATGGCTACACCTTC. It is translated as CASSSQGGANYGYTF. Filled out from reference TRBV19 and TRBJ1-2, the complete variable domain reads DGGITQSPKYLFRKEGQNVTLSCEQNLNHDAMYWYRQDPGQGLRLIYYSQIVNDFQKGDIAEGYSVSREKKESFPLTVTSAQKNPTAFYLCASSSQGGANYGYTFGSGTRLTVV.

The chain uses TRBV11-2 and TRBJ2-2; a possible D gene is TRBD1 (6 bases). This CDR3 comprises 15 residues. Trimming pared 5 bases from V and 7 bases from J, leaving 17 bases between. Germline V lookup: CDR1 SGHAT, CDR2 FQNNGV. The DNA of the CDR3 is TGTGCCAGCAGCCTTAGGTCGCAGGGGAACGGGGAGCTGTTTTTT. This codes for CASSLRSQGNGELFF.

This clone was observed a handful of times. This chain connects TRBV12-5 to TRBJ1-5, with D uncertain. Trimming removed 6 bases from V and 5 bases from J, with 11 bases in between. This CDR3 comprises 13 residues. Per germline, CDR1 LGHNT and CDR2 FRNRAP. As DNA, the CDR3 is TGTGCTAGTGGGTTGCGGAGGGATCAGCCCCAGCATTTT. It codes for CASGLRRDQPQHF.

The rearrangement joins TRBV5-1 to TRBJ2-7; 7 bases are shared with TRBD2. The CDR3 runs to 14 residues. CDR1 and CDR2 from the germline V gene are SGHRS and YFSETQ. V trimming: 3 bases; J trimming: 3 bases; junction bases outside the gene matches: 6. CDR3 residues: CASSSQSGGYEQYF. The CDR3 nucleotides read TGCGCCAGCAGCTCACAATCGGGGGGCTACGAGCAGTACTTC.

V is TRBV6-4 and J is TRBJ2-3; TRBD1 agrees at 9 bases. V dropped 9 bases and J dropped 4; count of bases not matched to a gene: 11. Germline CDR1 and CDR2: MRHNA and SNTAGT. The CDR3 is made up of 15 amino acids. Here the CDR3 reads CASSPSDRGADTQYF. CDR3 nucleotide sequence: TGTGCCAGTTCTCCTTCGGACAGGGGTGCAGATACGCAGTATTTT.

The chain uses TRBV7-6 and TRBJ2-7; 7 nucleotides agree with TRBD1. J gave up 3 bases and V 5 bases, and 4 bases lay outside the gene matches. The CDR3 totals 13 residues. The germline CDR1 and CDR2 sequences are SGHVS and FNYEAQ. The CDR3 spells CASSPGTVYEQYF. CDR3 bases: TGTGCCAGCAGCCCAGGGACAGTCTACGAGCAGTACTTC.

This rearrangement joins TRBV7-2 to TRBJ2-1, with a tentative D call TRBD1 (6 bases). Germline CDR1 and CDR2: SGHTA and FQGNSA. This CDR3 is built from 16 residues. Trimming shortened V by 0 bases and J by 3 bases, and 12 bases separated the two germline ends. The DNA for the CDR3 is TGTGCCAGCAGCTTAGCTCCGAGGGGGAACTACAATGAGCAGTTCTTC. The encoded protein is CASSLAPRGNYNEQFF.

The rearrangement links TRBV5-6 to TRBJ2-2; D not certain. Germline CDR1 and CDR2: SGHDT and YYEEEE. V was shortened by 0 bases and J by 0 bases, with 6 bases between the two germline ends. This CDR3 region has 15 residues. CDR3 residues: CASSLGVANTGELFF. The DNA of the CDR3 is TGTGCCAGCAGCTTGGGAGTCGCGAACACCGGGGAGCTGTTTTTT.

The CDR3 nucleotides are TGCGCCAGCAGCCAATGGGGGGACAGGGCGGGTATGAACACTGAAGCTTTCTTT. Translating gives CASSQWGDRAGMNTEAFF. The chain carries TRBV5-1 and TRBJ1-1; TRBD1 matches at 9 bases. V was pared by 4 bases and J by 0 bases, with 13 bases of the junction left unmatched. This CDR3 contains 18 residues. CDR1 and CDR2 from the germline V gene are SGHRS and YFSETQ.

V gene TRBV6-1 combines with J gene TRBJ2-7; weak D call: TRBD1 (5 bases). The CDR3 spans 15 residues. Germline CDR1 and CDR2: MNHNS and SASEGT. V dropped 2 bases and J dropped 3 bases, with 14 bases sitting between them. CDR3 residues: CASSELDTIYYEQYF. Written as DNA, the CDR3 is TGTGCCAGCAGTGAACTGGACACGATTTACTACGAGCAGTACTTC.

The chain combines TRBV9 with TRBJ2-1; 9 bases map to TRBD2. The CDR3 runs 15 residues. Germline V gene sequence: CDR1 SGDLS, CDR2 YYNGEE. With 0 bases clipped from V and 6 bases from J, the junction kept 4 bases outside the gene matches. The CDR3 DNA is TGTGCCAGCAGCGTAGCCCCTAGCGGGGCCAATGAGCAGTTCTTC. This codes for CASSVAPSGANEQFF.

The chain combines TRBV12-5 with TRBJ1-6; D is ambiguous. The CDR3 has 15 amino acids. V shed 7 bases and J shed 8 bases, with 18 bases lying between them. Per germline, CDR1 LGHNT and CDR2 FRNRAP. The CDR3 nucleotides are TGTGCTAGTGCCATCGGAGAGGGAAGAGATTCACCCCTCCACTTT. Amino acid sequence: CASAIGEGRDSPLHF.

The chain recombines TRBV6-5 with TRBJ2-3; 10 positions match TRBD2. The ends lost 8 bases at V and 5 bases at J; junction bases unmatched: 7. Germline V gene data show CDR1 as MNHEY and CDR2 as SVGAGI. CDR3 length: 14 residues. CDR3: CASVQRGGGDTQYF. CDR3 coding DNA: TGTGCCAGCGTCCAGCGGGGGGGCGGAGATACGCAGTATTTT.

This chain uses TRBV15 with TRBJ2-7; D is possibly TRBD1 (5 bases). Per the germline V gene, CDR1 is LNHNV and CDR2 is YYDKDF (reference sequence). The CDR3 contains 14 residues. The V gene lost 0 bases and the J gene lost 9 bases, with 15 bases spanning the gap. This CDR3 is CATSRDAGWGGQYF. The CDR3 bases are TGTGCCACCAGCAGAGATGCCGGTTGGGGCGGGCAGTACTTC.

This clone appeared many times. The chain combines TRBV7-2 with TRBJ2-7, with unresolved D. This CDR3 has 13 amino acids. Germline V gives CDR1 SGHTA, CDR2 FQGNSA. The V and J ends lost 3 bases and 0 bases respectively, with 6 bases between them. The CDR3 protein is CASSLANSYEQYF. CDR3 sequence (DNA): TGTGCCAGCAGCTTGGCCAACTCCTACGAGCAGTACTTC.

The V and J genes are TRBV5-1 and TRBJ2-6, with D maybe TRBD2 (5 bases). The germline CDR1 and CDR2 sequences are SGHRS and YFSETQ. Trimming stripped 0 bases from V and 4 bases from J, with 11 bases between. CDR3 size: 16 residues. The CDR3 here is CASSLGGGGGANVLTF. DNA of the CDR3: TGCGCCAGCAGCTTGGGGGGTGGAGGAGGGGCCAACGTCCTGACTTTC. Filled out from reference TRBV5-1 and TRBJ2-6, the complete variable domain reads KAGVTQTPRYLIKTRGQQVTLSCSPISGHRSVSWYQQTPGQGLQFLFEYFSETQRNKGNFPGRFSGRQFSNSRSEMNVSTLELGDSALYLCASSLGGGGGANVLTFGAGSRLTVL.

The V and J genes are TRBV7-2 and TRBJ1-6; 9 nucleotides align to TRBD1. The CDR3 totals 14 residues. Trimming removed 3 bases from V and 8 bases from J; junction bases left unmatched: 2. CDR1 and CDR2 from the germline V gene are SGHTA and FQGNSA. The CDR3 here is CASSFRDRDSPLHF. In DNA form, the CDR3 reads TGTGCCAGCAGCTTTAGGGACAGGGATTCACCCCTCCACTTT. Filled out from reference TRBV7-2 and TRBJ1-6, the complete variable domain reads GAGVSQSPSNKVTEKGKDVELRCDPISGHTALYWYRQSLGQGLEFLIYFQGNSAPDKSGLPSDRFSAERTGGSVSTLTIQRTQQEDSAVYLCASSFRDRDSPLHFGNGTRLTVT.

The V gene is TRBV9, the J gene TRBJ2-5, with D possibly TRBD2 on 7 matching bases. Germline loops: CDR1 SGDLS, CDR2 YYNGEE. CDR3 length equals 15 residues. The V end lost 0 bases, the J end lost 5 bases, and 14 bases lay between the germline ends. The CDR3 spells CASSVEGGVEETQYF. The CDR3 DNA reads TGTGCCAGCAGCGTAGAAGGGGGGGTCGAGGAGACCCAGTACTTC.

The V gene is TRBV7-4, the J gene TRBJ1-4, with 7 bases aligning to TRBD1. This CDR3 is 16 amino acids long. In germline, CDR1 is SGHVT, CDR2 SQSDAQ. V shed 7 bases, J shed 8 bases, and the junction held 16 bases outside the gene matches. CDR3 loop: CASTTPPYRGYEKLFF. The DNA of the CDR3 is TGTGCCAGCACCACCCCACCGTACAGGGGATACGAAAAACTGTTTTTT.

The chain carries TRBV4-2 and TRBJ2-3, with a weak D call TRBD2 (7 bases). The germline V gene encodes CDR1 LGHNA and CDR2 YNFKEQ. V shed 1 base and J shed 6 bases, with 17 bases lying between them. CDR3 length equals 16 residues. The DNA of the CDR3 is TGTGCCAGCAGCCAAGCTCCGCGGGGGCTCGGGGATACGCAGTATTTT. Its protein product is CASSQAPRGLGDTQYF.

The chain employs TRBV7-7 and TRBJ2-1, with TRBD2 matching 13 bases. This CDR3 has 18 residues. The V gene end was trimmed by 4 bases and the J gene end by 2 bases; junction bases not matched to a gene: 8. The germline V gene has CDR1 SSHAT and CDR2 FNYEAQ (reference sequence). The CDR3, as DNA: TGTGCCAGCAGCTGGGGACTAGCGGGGCCGGGGACCTACAATGAGCAGTTCTTC. Translating gives CASSWGLAGPGTYNEQFF.

DNA for the CDR3: TGTGCCAGCAGCCAAGAGTCTAGCGGGGGGACCGGGGAGCTGTTTTTT. Translation: CASSQESSGGTGELFF. The genes are TRBV4-2 and TRBJ2-2; TRBD2 aligns across 11 bases. The CDR3 is 16 amino acids. The trim removed 0 bases at V and 5 bases at J, leaving 2 bases unmatched. From germline, CDR1 is LGHNA and CDR2 YNFKEQ.

The CDR3, as DNA: TGTGCCATCAGTGAAGGCAGGGGGTCCTCTGGAAACACCATATATTTT. Translation gives CAISEGRGSSGNTIYF. V is TRBV10-3 and J is TRBJ1-3, with 7 bases aligning to TRBD1. CDR3 length: 16 residues. V was pared by 3 bases and J by 0 bases, with 5 bases of the junction left unmatched. Germline CDR1 and CDR2: ENHRY and SYGVKD.

The chain employs TRBV7-6 and TRBJ2-1, with D uncertain. The germline gives CDR1 SGHVS, CDR2 FNYEAQ. The CDR3 length is 17 residues. V was shortened by 3 bases and J by 4 bases, with 19 bases between the two germline ends. The CDR3 DNA reads TGTGCCAGCAGCTTCTCTGAGCCTCCCTCCGGTTACAATGAGCAGTTCTTC. Translated: CASSFSEPPSGYNEQFF.

J is TRBJ2-1 and V is TRBV7-6, with 7 bases identical to TRBD2. The CDR3 has 15 residues. J lost 9 bases, V lost 1 base, and 9 bases had no gene match. CDR1 and CDR2 from the germline V gene are SGHVS and FNYEAQ. The CDR3 reads CASSLVRGTGGEQFF. In nucleotides, the CDR3 is TGTGCCAGCAGCTTAGTTAGGGGAACGGGAGGTGAGCAGTTCTTC.

The chain links TRBV29-1 to TRBJ2-7; 9 nucleotides agree with TRBD1. In germline, CDR1 is SQVTM, CDR2 ANQGSEA. Trimming at V came to 4 bases and at J to 5 bases, leaving 6 bases not matched to a gene. The CDR3 consists of 13 residues. The DNA for the CDR3 is TGCAGCGTTGGGTTGGACAGGGGCCACGAGCAGTACTTC. It is translated as CSVGLDRGHEQYF.

The V call is TRBV5-1, the J call TRBJ2-3, with TRBD1 matching 7 bases. This CDR3 contains 15 residues. Germline CDR1 is SGHRS and CDR2 is YFSETQ. The ends lost 4 bases at V and 5 bases at J; junction bases unmatched: 10. The CDR3 DNA follows: TGCGCCAGCAGCCCTACAGGGGCACGGGGAGATACGCAGTATTTT. Residues: CASSPTGARGDTQYF. Together with reference TRBV5-1 and TRBJ2-3, the CDR3 gives the full variable domain: KAGVTQTPRYLIKTRGQQVTLSCSPISGHRSVSWYQQTPGQGLQFLFEYFSETQRNKGNFPGRFSGRQFSNSRSEMNVSTLELGDSALYLCASSPTGARGDTQYFGPGTRLTVL.